These T cell receptor beta chains were read from a single sample in a study of T-cell reconstitution after alpha-beta-depleted transplantation in children. One entry per CDR3 protein results from TCRdb running MiXCR on the PCR reads. The sample lists about 48,000 distinct CDR3 sequences, 5.8% occurring once. Sequencing used PBMCs, mostly from graft donor cells, obtained 60 days after TCRalphabeta/CD19-depleted stem cell transplant. These receptors came from a female patient aged 2-15 years who had a stem cell transplant for aplastic anemia, so the T cells may come from the graft donor. CDR3s include the opening cysteine and the closing phenylalanine or tryptophan. A D gene is named only where the DNA matches it firmly. Rows give clone size only sometimes, using once, few, many, or a class for an expanded clone.

v_gene	d_gene	j_gene	abundance	CDR3aa	CDR3nt
TRBV6-1	-	TRBJ2-3	many	CASFLGDRADTQYF	TGTGCCAGCTTCCTAGGGGATCGCGCAGATACGCAGTATTTT
TRBV3-1	-	TRBJ2-7	many	CASSGRTQTEQYF	TGTGCCAGCAGCGGACGGACCCAAACCGAGCAGTACTTC
TRBV20-1	-	TRBJ1-4	-	CSARTGHEKLFF	TGCAGTGCTAGAACAGGGCATGAAAAACTGTTTTTT
TRBV18	-	TRBJ2-7	few	CASSPNPYEQYF	TGTGCCAGCTCACCAAATCCTTACGAGCAGTACTTC
TRBV20-1	-	TRBJ2-3	many	CSARGGWDTQYF	TGCAGTGCTAGAGGGGGTTGGGATACGCAGTATTTT
TRBV20-1	TRBD1	TRBJ1-2	many	CSADRGSYGYTF	TGCAGTGCTGACAGGGGATCCTATGGCTACACCTTC
TRBV10-3	TRBD2	TRBJ2-1	many	CATGLAGPNEQFF	TGTGCCACCGGACTAGCGGGCCCCAATGAGCAGTTCTTC
TRBV20-1	-	TRBJ1-1	few	CSARVPQGIFGAFF	TGCAGTGCTAGAGTCCCTCAGGGAATCTTTGGAGCTTTCTTT
TRBV28	TRBD2	TRBJ2-4	many	CASSSGGSDKNIQYF	TGTGCCAGCTCAAGCGGGGGTTCGGACAAAAACATTCAGTACTTC
TRBV29-1	-	TRBJ1-5	many	CSVSRGAGPNQPQHF	TGCAGCGTCTCCCGGGGGGCAGGACCCAATCAGCCCCAGCATTTT